The following is a T cell receptor (beta chain) sequence with its context. Its matching antigen is unknown. The data are from a study of OX40 agonist ivuxolimab in advanced cancers. Overall study: Recorded diagnoses for dose-escalation patients were hepatocellular carcinoma, melanoma, renal cell or head and neck cancer. Overall study findings and caveats: The average count of expanded clones was higher among CD8+ T cells than among CD4+. Patients with a partial response at 0.1-3.0 mg/kg had among the lowest clonal expansion.

TCRdb keeps only in-frame clones here, not all; method: immunoSEQ multiplex PCR. The table includes 90,000 to 100,000 clones, about 96% detected once. Exclusion of a patient followed from autoimmune disease history or systemic immunosuppression. In germline, CDR1 is SGHRS, CDR2 YFSETQ. The length of the CDR3 is 14 residues. Trimming took 0 bases from V and 7 from J, leaving 13 bases between them. The source of this sequence is an adult with an advanced solid tumor such as melanoma, head and neck, liver or kidney cancer. V and J are TRBV5-1 and TRBJ1-1, with D hard to call. Sequenced here: CD4+ or CD8+ T cells sorted from blood, sampled in a trial of the OX40 agonist ivuxolimab. This chain's CDR3 is CASSLASGWSEAFF. CDR3 nucleotides: TGCGCCAGCAGCTTGGCCTCTGGGTGGAGTGAAGCTTTCTTT.